Shown below are 26 T cell receptor beta chains from a single sample sequenced in a study of cytomegalovirus exposure and HLA in healthy donors. Researchers ran the PCR with 60 Vbeta and 13 Jbeta primers. The assay was immunoSEQ multiplex PCR, and TCRdb's table has in-frame clones only and misses some. This table has about 63,000 clones, approximately 71% appearing once. Specimen: PBMCs. These receptors all stem from a man aged 50-59 years in good health and CMV-seronegative.

This clone turned up a few times. V usage is TRBV2 and J usage is TRBJ2-7, with 7 bases aligning to TRBD1. CDR3 length: 11 amino acids. Germline V gene data show CDR1 as SNHLY and CDR2 as FYNNEI. V was pared by 8 bases and J by 4 bases, with 2 bases of the junction left unmatched. In DNA, the CDR3 is TGTGCCAGCGGGACAGTTTACGAGCAGTACTTC. Translation: CASGTVYEQYF. Together with reference TRBV2 and TRBJ2-7, the CDR3 gives the full variable domain: EPEVTQTPSHQVTQMGQEVILRCVPISNHLYFYWYRQILGQKVEFLVSFYNNEISEKSEIFDDQFSVERPDGSNFTLKIRSTKLEDSAMYFCASGTVYEQYFGPGTRLTVT.

The chain has TRBV6-1 and TRBJ1-2; TRBD1 agrees at 7 bases. The CDR3 length is 10 residues. V was clipped by 5 bases and J by 14 bases; unmatched bases: 5. Germline V gene lookup returns CDR1 MNHNS and CDR2 SASEGT. CDR3 sequence (DNA): TGTGCCAGCAGTCAACAGGGGCGAACCTTC. Translating gives CASSQQGRTF.

The V gene is TRBV29-1, the J gene TRBJ1-4; 9 bases match TRBD1. Per germline, CDR1 SQVTM and CDR2 ANQGSEA. The CDR3 has 14 amino acids. V trimming: 4 bases; J trimming: 8 bases; junction bases outside the gene matches: 8. The CDR3 is CSVGEGQGGEKLFF. The CDR3 region has the DNA TGCAGCGTTGGGGAGGGACAGGGAGGCGAAAAACTGTTTTTT.

The chain uses TRBV28 and TRBJ1-2, with a possible D match to TRBD1 (5 bases). Trimming stripped 3 bases from V and 6 bases from J, with 11 bases between. Looked up from germline, CDR1 is MDHEN and CDR2 is SYDVKM. The CDR3 consists of 13 residues. DNA of the CDR3: TGTGCCAGCAGTTTGATCAGGGTGAATGGCTACACCTTC. This sequence encodes CASSLIRVNGYTF.

CDR3 DNA sequence: TGTGCCAGCAGTTACTCGAAAGCCGGGACAGGGGGTCCCCAGCATTTT. Its translation is CASSYSKAGTGGPQHF. The V and J genes are TRBV6-6 and TRBJ1-5; 11 bases agree with TRBD1. Germline CDR1 and CDR2: MNHNY and SVGAGI (reference sequence). V trimming: 0 bases; J trimming: 10 bases; junction bases outside the gene matches: 8. This CDR3 has 16 residues.

The rearrangement joins TRBV29-1 to TRBJ1-2; 8 bases map to TRBD1. The CDR3 has 16 amino acids. Per the germline V gene, CDR1 is SQVTM and CDR2 is ANQGSEA. Trimming at V came to 4 bases and at J to 5 bases, leaving 15 bases not matched to a gene. The CDR3 sequence is CSVVPLVRTGKYGYTF. DNA of the CDR3: TGCAGCGTTGTCCCTCTCGTTAGGACAGGGAAATATGGCTACACCTTC.

In its sample, this clone was seen once. The genes are TRBV7-6 and TRBJ1-4; 9 bases are shared with TRBD1. This CDR3 has 17 residues. Looked up from germline, CDR1 is SGHVS and CDR2 is FNYEAQ. V shed 1 base and J 4 bases; nucleotides not matched to a gene: 7. As DNA, the CDR3 is TGTGCCAGCAGCTTAGAAGTTGCGGGACAGGGTAATGAAAAACTGTTTTTT. Its protein is CASSLEVAGQGNEKLFF.

The genes are TRBV6-1 and TRBJ2-7; D is possibly TRBD1 (5 bases). The CDR3 covers 13 residues. Germline CDR1 is MNHNS and CDR2 is SASEGT. V was pared by 0 bases and J by 11 bases, with 14 bases between. The CDR3 DNA reads as TGTGCCAGCAGTGAAGCAGGGCAGGGTTTTGAGTACTTC. Protein: CASSEAGQGFEYF.

This clone occurred a few times. The gene calls are TRBV10-1 and TRBJ1-1, with D unclear. CDR1 is WNHNN and CDR2 is SYGVQD in the germline V gene (reference sequence). The V end lost 5 bases, the J end lost 5 bases, and 18 bases lay between the germline ends. This CDR3 spans 15 amino acids. As DNA, the CDR3 is TGCGCCAGCAGTCAAGCCAGGCCGGGGAAAACTGAAGCTTTCTTT. This sequence encodes CASSQARPGKTEAFF.

The chain has TRBV10-1 and TRBJ1-5; D is ambiguous. The CDR3 is 17 amino acids. The V and J ends lost 3 bases and 4 bases respectively, with 19 bases between them. CDR1 is WNHNN and CDR2 is SYGVQD in the germline V gene (reference sequence). In nucleotides, the CDR3 is TGCGCCAGCAGTGATCTCGACCGCGACGACTTAAATCAGCCCCAGCATTTT. Translating it yields CASSDLDRDDLNQPQHF.

The chain carries TRBV7-9 and TRBJ2-7, with D maybe TRBD2 (5 bases). Trimming pared 4 bases from V and 11 bases from J, leaving 15 bases between. CDR1 and CDR2 from the germline V gene are SEHNR and FQNEAQ (reference sequence). There are 12 residues in the CDR3. CDR3 region: CASSSGPAGKYF. DNA of the CDR3: TGTGCCAGCAGCTCCGGACCAGCCGGGAAGTACTTC.

V usage is TRBV28 and J usage is TRBJ2-7; maybe TRBD1 (5 bases). The CDR3 consists of 11 residues. V lost 8 bases and J 4 bases, leaving 9 bases between the germline ends. Germline V gene data show CDR1 as MDHEN and CDR2 as SYDVKM. The CDR3 loop reads CASSREYEQYF. Written as DNA, the CDR3 is TGTGCCAGCTCCAGGGAATACGAGCAGTACTTC.

This clone was counted a few times. The genes are TRBV7-8 and TRBJ2-7; 7 nucleotides agree with TRBD2. The V gene's germline CDR1 is SGHVS and CDR2 FQNEAQ. J was trimmed by 4 bases and V by 5 bases; bases with no gene match: 8. CDR3 length: 14 amino acids. CDR3 protein: CASSQLALGYEQYF. The CDR3 DNA sequence: TGTGCCAGCAGCCAACTAGCGTTGGGGTACGAGCAGTACTTC.

The V call is TRBV15, the J call TRBJ2-1; TRBD2 matches at 8 bases. The germline V gene encodes CDR1 LNHNV and CDR2 YYDKDF (reference sequence). J gave up 8 bases and V 3 bases, and 9 bases lay outside the gene matches. This CDR3 has 15 amino acids. In DNA, the CDR3 is TGTGCCACCAGCAGCGGGGGGGCCATTTTGGATGAGCAGTTCTTC. Its translation: CATSSGGAILDEQFF. The full variable domain, rest sourced from reference TRBV15 and TRBJ2-1, is DAMVIQNPRYQVTQFGKPVTLSCSQTLNHNVMYWYQQKSSQAPKLLFHYYDKDFNNEADTPDNFQSRRPNTSFCFLDIRSPGLGDTAMYLCATSSGGAILDEQFFGPGTRLTVL.

The J gene is TRBJ1-3, the V gene TRBV5-8; D may be TRBD1 (5 bases). CDR3 size: 15 residues. V shed 4 bases and J shed 4 bases, with 15 bases lying between them. CDR1 is SGHTS and CDR2 is YDEGEE in the germline V gene. The CDR3 protein is CASSVQVIVGNTIYF. CDR3 nucleotides: TGTGCCAGCAGCGTACAGGTTATCGTCGGAAACACCATATATTTT.

The chain carries TRBV7-6 and TRBJ1-2, with 7 positions matching TRBD1. J was trimmed by 0 bases and V by 5 bases; bases with no gene match: 3. This CDR3 has 14 amino acids. Looked up from germline, CDR1 is SGHVS and CDR2 is FNYEAQ. CDR3 region: CASSPDRANYGYTF. The CDR3, as DNA: TGTGCCAGCAGCCCCGACAGGGCTAACTATGGCTACACCTTC.

V gene TRBV10-1 combines with J gene TRBJ2-5, with TRBD2 matching over 10 bases. Germline lookup yields CDR1 WNHNN and CDR2 SYGVQD (reference sequence). The length of the CDR3 is 15 residues. Losses at the gene ends were 0 bases for V and 4 bases for J; bases not matched to a gene: 2. CDR3: CASSESSGGRETQYF. The CDR3 nucleotides are TGCGCCAGCAGTGAGTCTAGCGGGGGGAGAGAGACCCAGTACTTC.

The chain uses TRBV29-1 and TRBJ1-1; unclear D gene. V lost 2 bases and J lost 7, with 11 bases in between. Germline V gives CDR1 SQVTM, CDR2 ANQGSEA. The CDR3 consists of 12 residues. The CDR3 DNA sequence: TGCAGCGTTGAACGAGGGTATGATGAAGCTTTCTTT. It specifies CSVERGYDEAFF.

This clone was seen a handful of times. This chain connects TRBV6-1 to TRBJ1-4; 10 bases agree with TRBD1. Germline V lookup: CDR1 MNHNS, CDR2 SASEGT. The CDR3 sequence is 16 residues long. J gave up 8 bases and V 2 bases, and 8 bases lay outside the gene matches. In DNA form, the CDR3 reads TGTGCCAGCAGTGAACCGACAGGGGGCGCACAAGAAAAACTGTTTTTT. Amino acids: CASSEPTGGAQEKLFF.

V and J are TRBV6-5 and TRBJ1-1, with 7 bases aligning to TRBD1. The CDR3 consists of 14 residues. V was pared by 8 bases and J by 1 base, with 7 bases of the junction left unmatched. Germline CDR1 reads MNHEY; CDR2 reads SVGAGI. In DNA form, the CDR3 reads TGTGCCAGCGGACAGGACAGCCCGAACACTGAAGCTTTCTTT. This codes for CASGQDSPNTEAFF.

The chain employs TRBV5-1 and TRBJ2-2; D gene ambiguous. This CDR3 is built from 14 residues. The germline gives CDR1 SGHRS, CDR2 YFSETQ. V shed 0 bases and J shed 4 bases, with 7 bases lying between them. CDR3 in amino acids: CASSLAAGTGELFF. The CDR3 DNA follows: TGCGCCAGCAGCTTGGCCGCCGGCACCGGGGAGCTGTTTTTT. Together with reference TRBV5-1 and TRBJ2-2, the CDR3 gives the full variable domain: KAGVTQTPRYLIKTRGQQVTLSCSPISGHRSVSWYQQTPGQGLQFLFEYFSETQRNKGNFPGRFSGRQFSNSRSEMNVSTLELGDSALYLCASSLAAGTGELFFGEGSRLTVL.

V usage is TRBV6-6 and J usage is TRBJ1-3; the D is unclear. The CDR3 runs 15 residues. With 6 bases removed from V and 0 bases from J, the gap between germline ends came to 12 bases. Per the germline V gene, CDR1 is MNHNY and CDR2 is SVGAGI (reference sequence). In DNA form, the CDR3 reads TGTGCCAGCAGCCCTTCCCTGAGCTCTGGAAACACCATATATTTT. This gives the protein CASSPSLSSGNTIYF.

Of note for this clone: The junction departs from germline at one end; a sequencing error may be responsible. Other DNA sequences of this sample code for an identical CDR3. The V call is TRBV7-9, the J call TRBJ2-7; 10 positions match TRBD2. This CDR3 is 17 amino acids long. Germline V lookup: CDR1 SEHNR, CDR2 FQNEAQ (reference sequence). CDR3 bases: TGCGCCAGCAGCTTAGAGTCCCTAGCGGGGGTAAACTACGAGCAGTACTTC. Encoded protein: CASSLESLAGVNYEQYF.

This rearrangement joins TRBV10-1 to TRBJ2-3; maybe TRBD1 (5 bases). The CDR3 is 19 residues long. V lost 4 bases, J lost 5 bases, and 28 bases lay in between. Germline CDR1 WNHNN, CDR2 SYGVQD (reference sequence). CDR3 sequence: CASSGGQIGAYPPGDTQYF. In nucleotides, the CDR3 is TGCGCCAGCAGTGGGGGCCAGATAGGAGCGTACCCACCAGGAGATACGCAGTATTTT.

The V call is TRBV27, the J call TRBJ2-1; D unresolved. V was cut by 3 bases and J by 8 bases, with 17 bases left in between. CDR3 length equals 15 residues. CDR1 MNHEY and CDR2 SMNVEV come from the germline V gene (reference sequence). The CDR3 spells CASSFSPSSSHEQFF. The CDR3 DNA is TGTGCCAGCAGTTTCTCGCCTAGTTCGTCCCATGAGCAGTTCTTC.

The chain carries TRBV11-2 and TRBJ1-4, with 10 bases lining up with TRBD1. J gave up 4 bases and V 5 bases, and 7 bases lay outside the gene matches. CDR1 is SGHAT and CDR2 is FQNNGV in the germline V gene. The CDR3 is 16 residues long. The CDR3 DNA is TGTGCCAGCAGCGAAGGACAGGGGGTAGATAATGAAAAACTGTTTTTT. Translating it yields CASSEGQGVDNEKLFF.